The source of this T cell receptor (beta chain) is a study of shared clonotypes between healthy human individuals. Replicate PCRs from sorted subsets contained 200 ng DNA, which is around 30,000 T cell genomes. Clones were read by immunoSEQ multiplex PCR, and TCRdb kept only the in-frame ones, dropping some. The sample lists approximately 720,000 clones, roughly 94% seen once, with about 24% in the top ten. This CDR3 spans 15 amino acids. V lost 2 bases, J lost 1 base, and 11 bases lay in between. CDR1 and CDR2 from the germline V gene are MNHEY and SVGAGI. Terminally differentiated effector memory CD45RA+ cells were excluded from the naive CD8 cells, which were CD45RO-negative and positively selected for CCR7.

The clonotype comes from a man aged 30-40 years in good health. This chain uses TRBV6-5 with TRBJ1-1; D not certain. Sequencing was carried out using naive CD8+ T cells sorted from blood. CDR3 DNA: TGTGCCAGCAGTTACGGGAGTGGGCAGAACACTGAAGCTTTCTTT. Protein product: CASSYGSGQNTEAFF.